These T cell receptor beta chains were read from a single sample in a study of identical twins. Each CDR3 protein gets one entry after TCRdb re-called the 5' RACE reads with MiXCR. This sample has fewer than 500,000 distinct CDR3 sequences; 24% occur once, and the top ten carry about 2.9%. These data were also filed under a second study, of T cells expressing NK-cell markers.

Sequenced material: CD4+ T cells sorted from blood. These receptors all stem from a woman between 18 and 29 years old in good health. The CDR3 runs from the conserved cysteine through the conserved F or W. Fields, in order: clone size, J gene, V gene, D gene, CDR3 protein, CDR3 DNA. D genes are given only for firm matches. The size of a clone is reported for some rows only, either as once, few or many, or as a class for expanded clones.

few,TRBJ1-1,TRBV6-6,TRBD1,CASKWDRVPFF,TGTGCCAGCAAGTGGGACAGGGTGCCTTTCTTT
few,TRBJ1-1,TRBV20-1,.,CSARPGAVNTEAFF,TGCAGTGCTAGACCGGGGGCGGTGAACACTGAAGCTTTCTTT
few,TRBJ2-2,TRBV5-1,TRBD2,CASSTGLAGTGELFF,TGCGCCAGCAGCACCGGACTAGCGGGGACCGGGGAGCTGTTTTTT
few,TRBJ2-2,TRBV4-3,.,CASSQESIQGLRPGELFF,TGCGCCAGCAGCCAAGAGAGTATCCAGGGTCTGCGACCCGGGGAGCTGTTTTTT
few,TRBJ1-5,TRBV20-1,.,CSARGGLNQPQHF,TGCAGTGCTAGAGGGGGGCTCAATCAGCCCCAGCATTTT
.,TRBJ2-7,TRBV6-2/TRBV6-3,.,CASSQKIDYEQYF,TGTGCCAGCAGTCAAAAGATAGACTACGAGCAGTACTTC
.,TRBJ1-1,TRBV5-1,.,CASSVDPNTEAFF,TGCGCCAGCAGCGTAGACCCGAACACTGAAGCTTTCTTT
few,TRBJ2-2,TRBV7-8,TRBD2,CASSFPTSGEAMNTGELFF,TGTGCCAGCAGCTTCCCGACTAGCGGGGAGGCCATGAACACCGGGGAGCTGTTTTTT
.,TRBJ1-1,TRBV12-3/TRBV12-4,.,CASSLAGFSTEAFF,TGTGCCAGCAGTTTAGCAGGGTTCAGCACTGAAGCTTTCTTT
few,TRBJ2-5,TRBV12-3/TRBV12-4,TRBD2,CASSLQRGGRETQYF,TGTGCCAGCAGTTTACAGCGGGGGGGCCGGGAGACCCAGTACTTC